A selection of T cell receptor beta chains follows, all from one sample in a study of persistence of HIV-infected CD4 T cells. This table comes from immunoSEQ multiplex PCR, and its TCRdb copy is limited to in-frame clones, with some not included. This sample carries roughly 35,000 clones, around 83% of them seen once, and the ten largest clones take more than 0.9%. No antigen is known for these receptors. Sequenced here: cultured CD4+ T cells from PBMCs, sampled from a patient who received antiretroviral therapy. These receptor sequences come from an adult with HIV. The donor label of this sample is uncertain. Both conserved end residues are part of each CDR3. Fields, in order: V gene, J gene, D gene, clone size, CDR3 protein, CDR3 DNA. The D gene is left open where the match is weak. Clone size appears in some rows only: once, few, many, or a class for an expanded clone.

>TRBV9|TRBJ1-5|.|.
CASSVDGRNSNQPQHF
TGTGCCAGCAGCGTAGACGGAAGAAACAGCAATCAGCCCCAGCATTTT
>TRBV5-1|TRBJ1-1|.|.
CASSSITSGYFF
TGCGCCAGCAGCTCAATAACCTCAGGTTATTTCTTT
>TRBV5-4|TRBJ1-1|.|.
CASSRTGTEAFF
TGTGCCAGCAGCCGTACAGGGACTGAAGCTTTCTTT
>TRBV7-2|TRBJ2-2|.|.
CASSLDGLNTGELFF
TGTGCCAGCAGCTTAGACGGGCTTAACACCGGGGAGCTGTTTTTT
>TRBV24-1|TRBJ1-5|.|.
CATSGAGANQPQHF
TGTGCCACCAGTGGGGCAGGAGCCAATCAGCCCCAGCATTTT
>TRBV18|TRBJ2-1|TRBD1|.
CASSPQGAFLSDEQFF
TGTGCCAGCTCACCACAGGGGGCCTTCCTCTCCGATGAGCAGTTCTTC
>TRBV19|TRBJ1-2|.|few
CASSSTGGNYGYTF
TGTGCCAGTAGTTCGACTGGGGGAAACTATGGCTACACCTTC
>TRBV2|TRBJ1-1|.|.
CASSEVEDTEAFF
TGTGCCAGCAGTGAGGTGGAGGACACTGAAGCTTTCTTT
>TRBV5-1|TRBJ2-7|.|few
CASSLQEGDEQYF
TGCGCCAGCAGCTTGCAGGAGGGAGACGAGCAGTACTTC
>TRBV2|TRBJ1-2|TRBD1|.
CASSEVQGASIYGYTF
TGTGCCAGCAGTGAAGTACAGGGGGCGTCAATCTATGGCTACACCTTC
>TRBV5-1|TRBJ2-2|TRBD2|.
CASSSGAGADTGELFF
TGCGCCAGCAGCTCGGGAGCGGGGGCCGACACCGGGGAGCTGTTTTTT
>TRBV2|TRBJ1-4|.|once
CASSPGTTNEKLFF
TGTGCCAGCAGTCCCGGGACAACTAATGAAAAACTGTTTTTT
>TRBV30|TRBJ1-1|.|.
CASIQANTEAFF
TGTGCCTCGATACAGGCGAACACTGAAGCTTTCTTT
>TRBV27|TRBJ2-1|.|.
CASSFGSAGHQLNEQFF
TGTGCCAGCAGTTTCGGTAGTGCAGGACACCAACTCAATGAGCAGTTCTTC
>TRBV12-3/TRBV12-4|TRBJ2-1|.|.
CASRLGQSNEQFF
TGTGCCAGCAGGTTGGGCCAGAGCAATGAGCAGTTCTTC
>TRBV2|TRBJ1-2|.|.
CASTQVHLNYGYTF
TGTGCCAGCACCCAAGTCCACCTTAACTATGGCTACACCTTC
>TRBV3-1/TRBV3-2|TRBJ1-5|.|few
CASSQDWAQPQHF
TGTGCCAGCAGCCAAGATTGGGCTCAGCCCCAGCATTTT
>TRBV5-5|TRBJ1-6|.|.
CASRKSGGGGNSPLHF
TGTGCCAGCAGAAAATCAGGCGGTGGAGGTAATTCACCCCTCCACTTT
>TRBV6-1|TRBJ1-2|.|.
CASSEAQTYTF
TGTGCCAGCAGTGAAGCCCAGACCTACACCTTC
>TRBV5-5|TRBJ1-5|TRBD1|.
CASSLDRGTYSNQPQHF
TGTGCCAGCAGCTTGGACAGGGGCACGTATAGCAATCAGCCCCAGCATTTT
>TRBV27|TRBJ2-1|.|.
CVARRGSSYNEQFF
TGTGTGGCGCGGCGGGGAAGCTCCTACAATGAGCAGTTCTTC
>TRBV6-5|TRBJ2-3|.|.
CASSYALAADTQYF
TGTGCCAGCAGTTACGCCCTAGCAGCAGATACGCAGTATTTT
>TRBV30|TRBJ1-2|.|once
CAWRGIRAEDYGYTF
TGTGCCTGGAGGGGAATCAGGGCAGAGGACTATGGCTACACCTTC
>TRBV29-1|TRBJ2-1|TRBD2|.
CSVEGVAGGPLDEQFF
TGCAGCGTCGAGGGGGTAGCGGGGGGGCCCTTGGATGAGCAGTTCTTC
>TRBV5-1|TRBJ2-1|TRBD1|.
CASSTGTGTYNEQFF
TGCGCCAGCAGCACCGGGACAGGGACCTACAATGAGCAGTTCTTC
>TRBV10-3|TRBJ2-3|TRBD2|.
CAISELVSGADTQYF
TGTGCCATCAGTGAGTTAGTGAGCGGGGCGGATACGCAGTATTTT
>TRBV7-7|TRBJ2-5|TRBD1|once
CASSIGQAAQETQYF
TGTGCCAGCAGCATCGGACAGGCAGCGCAAGAGACCCAGTACTTC
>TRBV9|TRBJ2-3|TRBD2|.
CASSVREGSSTDTQYF
TGTGCCAGCAGCGTAAGGGAGGGTTCTAGCACAGATACGCAGTATTTT
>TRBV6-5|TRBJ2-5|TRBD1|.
CASKAGGSETQYF
TGTGCCAGCAAGGCAGGGGGCTCAGAGACCCAGTACTTC
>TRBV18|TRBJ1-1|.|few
CASSPRAATRTEAFF
TGTGCCAGCTCACCACGGGCCGCTACGAGGACTGAAGCTTTCTTT
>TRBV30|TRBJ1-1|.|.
CAWSGRAGDAEAFF
TGTGCCTGGAGCGGTAGGGCAGGGGATGCTGAAGCTTTCTTT
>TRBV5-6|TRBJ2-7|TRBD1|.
CASSLAGQGLYEQYF
TGTGCCAGCAGCTTGGCGGGACAGGGCCTCTACGAGCAGTACTTC
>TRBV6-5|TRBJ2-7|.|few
CAIYGASFSYEQYF
TGTGCCATTTATGGGGCCTCATTCTCCTACGAGCAGTACTTC
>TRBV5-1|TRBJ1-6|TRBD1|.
CASSTGQGYNSPLHF
TGCGCCAGCAGCACCGGACAGGGCTATAATTCACCCCTCCACTTT
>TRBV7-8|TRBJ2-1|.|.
CASSSLWAGSYNEQFF
TGTGCCAGCAGCTCTCTTTGGGCAGGCTCCTACAATGAGCAGTTCTTC
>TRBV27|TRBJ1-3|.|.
CASSLGGLGNTIYF
TGTGCCAGCAGTTTAGGGGGGCTTGGAAACACCATATATTTT
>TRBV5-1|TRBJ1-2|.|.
CASSLDGPNYGYTF
TGCGCCAGCAGCTTGGACGGACCTAACTATGGCTACACCTTC
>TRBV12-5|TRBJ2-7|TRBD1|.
CASGFGPGQVSYEQYF
TGTGCTAGTGGTTTCGGACCGGGACAGGTGTCCTACGAGCAGTACTTC
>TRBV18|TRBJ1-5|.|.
CASSPPFSSQPQHF
TGTGCCAGCTCACCACCGTTCAGCAGTCAGCCCCAGCATTTT
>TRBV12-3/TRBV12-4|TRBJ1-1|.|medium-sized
CASSPQDRTEAFF
TGTGCCAGCAGTCCCCAAGACCGGACTGAAGCTTTCTTT
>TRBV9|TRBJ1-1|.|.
CASSVVDEAFF
TGTGCCAGCAGCGTAGTTGATGAAGCTTTCTTT
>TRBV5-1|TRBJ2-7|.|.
CASSTTSGTPYEQYF
TGCGCCAGCAGCACTACCTCCGGGACACCCTACGAGCAGTACTTC
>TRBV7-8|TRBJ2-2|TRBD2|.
CASSPGGRNTGELFF
TGTGCCAGCAGCCCGGGGGGGAGAAACACCGGGGAGCTGTTTTTT
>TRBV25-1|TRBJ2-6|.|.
CASTVSGANVLTF
TGTGCCAGTACAGTCTCTGGGGCCAACGTCCTGACTTTC
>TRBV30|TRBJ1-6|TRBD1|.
CAWSVPSTGWGSPLHF
TGTGCCTGGAGTGTCCCATCGACAGGGTGGGGTTCACCCCTCCACTTT
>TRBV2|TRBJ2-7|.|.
CASSPGTQRTYEQYF
TGTGCCAGCAGCCCCGGGACTCAAAGGACCTACGAGCAGTACTTC
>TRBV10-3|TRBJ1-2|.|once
CAISESSGTAHGYTF
TGTGCCATCAGTGAATCATCCGGAACGGCACATGGCTACACCTTC
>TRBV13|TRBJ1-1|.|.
CASSPRTINTEAFF
TGTGCCAGCAGCCCCCGGACGATTAACACTGAAGCTTTCTTT
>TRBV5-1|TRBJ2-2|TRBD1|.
CASSWTGATNTGELFF
TGCGCCAGCAGCTGGACAGGGGCAACGAACACCGGGGAGCTGTTTTTT
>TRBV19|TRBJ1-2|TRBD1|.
CASSIGRGRSYGYTF
TGTGCCAGTAGTATCGGCAGGGGGCGAAGCTATGGCTACACCTTC
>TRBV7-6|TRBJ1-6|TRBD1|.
CASSPDRDSPLHF
TGTGCCAGCAGTCCAGACAGGGATTCACCCCTCCACTTT
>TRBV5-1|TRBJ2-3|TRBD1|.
CASTRQGLITDTQYF
TGCGCCAGCACCAGACAGGGGCTGATCACAGATACGCAGTATTTT
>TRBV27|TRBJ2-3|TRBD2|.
CASRRLAGGSTDTQYF
TGTGCCAGCAGGAGACTAGCGGGGGGTAGCACAGATACGCAGTATTTT
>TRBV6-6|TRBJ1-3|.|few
CASTGNGNTIYF
TGTGCCAGCACAGGGAACGGAAACACCATATATTTT
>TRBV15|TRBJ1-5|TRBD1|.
CATSRENRGLAQHF
TGTGCCACCAGCAGAGAGAACAGGGGGTTAGCCCAGCATTTT